This TCR beta chain was obtained from a study of blood T cell repertoires in COVID-19. Study context: There were acute and convalescent COVID-19 samples, and they came from the United States, Italy and Spain. In each case, the material was cDNA or gDNA derived from T cells, B-cell-depleted T cells, or PBMCs.

TCRdb's table, derived via immunoSEQ multiplex PCR, lists solely in-frame clones and lacks some. The sample has about 190,000 clones; 65% to 85% are singletons. Participant ages covered roughly 18 to 89 years across 20 to 30 US areas. This clonotype originated in a woman between 25 and 40 years old who had recovered from COVID-19. The sequenced sample was PBMCs or T cells enriched from blood (not recorded which).

CDR3: CASSPGQGHEQYF. DNA of the CDR3: TGTGCCAGCTCACCAGGACAGGGCCACGAGCAGTACTTC. This chain uses TRBV18 with TRBJ2-7, with TRBD1 identical over 8 bases. V lost 2 bases and J lost 5; bases outside the gene matches: 2. Germline CDR1 and CDR2: KGHSH and LQKENI. The CDR3 consists of 13 residues.